This is a list of T cell receptor beta chains from one sample in a study of regulatory T cells in long-lasting Graves disease. One entry per CDR3 protein results from TCRdb running MiXCR on the multiplex PCR reads. The sample holds nearly 350,000 distinct CDR3 sequences, about 18% seen once. The sample was peripheral blood mononuclear cells (PBMCs), taken when the disease was refractory, from a patient treated with antithyroid drugs. All receptors come from a female donor with Graves disease. Both conserved end residues are part of each CDR3. Size tells how often a clone was seen (once, few, many) or the class of an expanded clone, and some rows leave it out.

>TRBV12-3/TRBV12-4|.|TRBJ1-2
CAGNGIFGQNNGYTF
>TRBV6-5|.|TRBJ2-7
CASSYGESSYEQYF
>TRBV7-3|few|TRBJ1-1
CASSWQGDTEAFF
>TRBV28|many|TRBJ1-1
CASSTGLNTEAFF
>TRBV18|.|TRBJ1-1
CASSPSGGIKTEAFF
>TRBV12-3/TRBV12-4|many|TRBJ1-3
CASSSFRTSGNTIYF
>TRBV20-1|many|TRBJ2-7
CSAWTSGIDFYEQYF
>TRBV12-3/TRBV12-4|once|TRBJ1-5
CASSISYQPQHF
>TRBV7-2|few|TRBJ2-7
CASSLRLAGLYEQYF
>TRBV11-2|few|TRBJ2-7
CASSSGPTSYEQYF
>TRBV2|many|TRBJ1-2
CASSDGQNYGYTF
>TRBV29-1|many|TRBJ1-1
CSVTAGGMNTEAFF
>TRBV19|many|TRBJ1-2
CASSIRGGGYTF
>TRBV5-1|.|TRBJ2-3
CASSLALAGLGDTQYF
>TRBV29-1|.|TRBJ2-7
CSVDGRGGPYEQYF
>TRBV7-9|many|TRBJ2-7
CASSSTDRTITYEQYF
>TRBV7-8|.|.
CASSSSGGAVEQFF
>TRBV29-1|many|TRBJ2-7
CSVSDTYEQYF
>TRBV11-2|.|TRBJ2-1
CASSQTGTAYNEQFF
>TRBV2|many|TRBJ1-2
CASILRQGAGYTF
>TRBV4-2|few|TRBJ1-4
CASSQVSLIATREKLFF
>TRBV11-3|few|TRBJ1-3
CASSGDSRGNTIYF
>TRBV19|.|TRBJ2-2
CASKDGTHAGGLFF
>TRBV7-8|.|TRBJ2-7
CASSLNTVTYEQYF
>TRBV12-3/TRBV12-4|few|TRBJ1-3
CASSSGTRDSSGNTIYF
>TRBV12-3/TRBV12-4|.|TRBJ1-5
CASSLSQPQHF
>TRBV6-9|many|TRBJ1-5
CASSSPGQGFQPQHF
>TRBV2|many|TRBJ2-7
CASRGGTYEQYF
>TRBV28|many|TRBJ2-5
CASSLSSGRALETQYF
>TRBV7-9|many|TRBJ1-1
CASSLPWTGADTEAFF
>TRBV27|many|TRBJ1-1
CASSLFKKNTEAFF
>TRBV20-1|.|TRBJ2-7
CSAAGTYEQYF
>TRBV4-1|.|TRBJ1-1
CASIWRQSSKNTEAFF
>TRBV6-1|many|TRBJ1-1
CASSKTQGNTEAFF
>TRBV5-1|.|TRBJ1-2
CASSFLSGPADGGYTF
>TRBV6-1|many|TRBJ2-7
CASLGARSYEQYF
>TRBV7-6|.|TRBJ2-6
CASSLAANLASGANVLTF
>TRBV29-1|.|TRBJ1-5
CSVAQGTDQPQHF
>TRBV6-2/TRBV6-3|few|TRBJ1-5
CASSDFVGISYSNQPQHF
>TRBV3-1|many|TRBJ2-7
CASSQDTAAYEQYF
>TRBV14|few|TRBJ2-7
CASSHHRPVMASEFYEQYF
>TRBV7-3|many|TRBJ2-7
CAFEGTYEQYF
>TRBV7-3|many|TRBJ2-7
CASHGQGDPYEQYF
>TRBV19|many|TRBJ2-7
CASSQTGPPYEQYF
>TRBV5-1|.|TRBJ2-5
CASSQARGFRQETQYF
>TRBV7-2|few|TRBJ2-7
CASSTTVSYEQYF
>TRBV28|once|TRBJ1-4
CASIEGDRGGEKLFF
>TRBV13|many|TRBJ2-7
CASSSRDNGQYF
>TRBV27|.|TRBJ2-7
CASSRQTGGYEQYF
>TRBV12-3/TRBV12-4|many|TRBJ2-2
CASSLWQANTGELFF